This T cell receptor (beta chain) came from a study of blood T cell repertoires in COVID-19 (dated by TCRdb to the early 2020s). Study-level background: The collaborator samples originated in the United States, Italy and Spain and spanned the acute and convalescent phases of COVID-19. Where HLA class I and class II types were available, the types were taken from metadata supplied by the sample provider, not from assay-based typing. Samples came from the ongoing ImmuneRACE study (first 160 participants) plus 1,254 subjects from 6 global collaborators. The material from the prospective study consisted of cDNA or gDNA derived from T cells, B-cell-depleted T cells, or PBMCs. The repertoires were made available in a free public database intended to serve as a resource for research on the immune response to SARS-CoV-2. Deeply sampled blood TCRbeta repertoires from subjects exposed to, actively infected with, or recovered from COVID-19 were included in the dataset. Sample metadata almost always included a de-identified subject ID, COVID-19 status, age in years and sex.

Taken from the germline V gene (reference sequence), the CDR1 and CDR2 loops are SGHAT and FQDESV. The CDR3 holds 13 amino acids from the cysteine to the phenylalanine. The entry retains the CDR3 DNA only, 39 bases that are in frame from base 1. The trim is 1 base for V and 3 bases for J, with a gap of 6 bases between the germline ends. The collaborating institutions used their own protocols to collect whole blood in K2EDTA tubes. For TCRbeta analysis, collaborator samples were shipped as frozen whole blood, as isolated PBMCs, or as DNA extracted from either sample type. TCRbeta CDR3 regions were amplified from genomic DNA by means of the immunoSEQ Assay, a bias-controlled multiplex PCR. The paper's data handling went like this. The number of nucleated cells in each sample was estimated from the amplification of reference gene primers within the assay. Sequence reads were collapsed and filtered to measure the absolute abundance of every unique TCRbeta CDR3 rearrangement. For each sample, productive Simpson clonality was calculated as the square root of Simpson's diversity index across productive rearrangements. The immuneACCESS repertoire file appears here via TCRdb, limited to in-frame rearrangements. These files lack a portion of the clones; in checked studies, under half of the deficit traces to unresolved V genes, and the cause of the others is not known. The DNA was the basis for D and trimming; V, J and clone size are from that table. Across this sample there are some 200,000 clones, with 80% to 90% seen only once. In total, the top ten clones hold 9.7% of the sample.

This clone was observed a few times. The antigen this receptor binds is unknown. No quality values exist for individual bases; no much larger clone is one base distant. The study at large found these results: How much clinical and demographic metadata was included differed by source and by participant, and the metadata was provided uncurated.

The chain couples TRBV11-1 to TRBJ2-5; no confident D gene assignment can be made. This receptor was taken from a man aged 50-59 years with active or convalescent COVID-19. Source material: peripheral blood. CDR3 protein: CASSLGAEETQYF. DNA sequence: TGTGCCAGCAGCTTAGGGGCAGAAGAGACCCAGTACTTC.